This record covers a single TCR beta chain. Its antigen is unidentified. This sample is drawn from a study of radiotherapy plus CTLA-4 blockade in lung cancer. Study-level findings and limits: Clones of tumor-derived TCRs expanded in blood after radiotherapy plus ipilimumab.

Only in-frame clones appear in the TCRdb table, and some are missing; sequencing was by immunoSEQ multiplex PCR. Here the sample spans over 85,000 clones, approximately 82% being singletons. CDR1 and CDR2 (germline): LNHDA, SQIVND (reference sequence). This CDR3 region has 19 residues. The V and J ends lost 5 bases and 5 bases, in that order; junction bases with no gene match: 14. This TCR was recovered from a human donor with non-small cell lung cancer that progressed on radiotherapy plus ipilimumab. This chain connects TRBV19 to TRBJ2-1; the match to TRBD2 covers 14 bases. This specimen consisted of peripheral blood, obtained from a patient treated with radiotherapy plus ipilimumab. In DNA form, the CDR3 reads TGTGCCAGTAGTCCCATACGTAGGACTAGCGGGAGGTCCGACAATGAGCAGTTCTTC. It yields the protein CASSPIRRTSGRSDNEQFF.